The 11 T cell receptor beta chains below all came from one sample that was sequenced in a study of cytomegalovirus exposure and HLA in healthy donors. Both 60 Vbeta primers and 13 Jbeta primers went into the PCR. Assay used: immunoSEQ multiplex PCR; TCRdb lists only in-frame clones, some missing. The sample has about 170,000 clones, about two thirds seen once. The source material was PBMCs. These receptors were collected from a human donor in good health.

The chain carries TRBV5-1 and TRBJ2-3; the D gene is possibly TRBD2 (6 bases). From germline, CDR1 is SGHRS and CDR2 YFSETQ. The CDR3 is 13 residues long. The V end was cut by 7 bases, the J end by 5 bases, with 14 bases between. The CDR3 DNA sequence: TGCGCCAGCGGCACGGGGGTTGGAGATACGCAGTATTTT. It encodes CASGTGVGDTQYF.

The V gene is TRBV5-1, the J gene TRBJ2-7; 8 nucleotides align to TRBD1. Germline CDR1 and CDR2: SGHRS and YFSETQ. After removal of 0 bases from V and 2 bases from J, the junction contained 1 base not matched to a gene. CDR3 size: 14 residues. CDR3 nucleotide sequence: TGCGCCAGCAGCTTGGGGGACAGGCCCTACGAGCAGTACTTC. This encodes CASSLGDRPYEQYF.

The CDR3 here is CASSLLSGGSTDTQYF. The DNA of the CDR3 is TGTGCCAGCAGCTTACTTAGCGGGGGCAGCACAGATACGCAGTATTTT. V gene TRBV7-6 combines with J gene TRBJ2-3, with 9 bases aligning to TRBD2. The CDR3 covers 16 residues. The V segment lost 2 bases and the J segment 0 bases; nucleotides outside the gene matches: 3. Germline-derived CDR1 and CDR2 are SGHVS and FNYEAQ. The variable domain in full, completed from reference TRBV7-6 and TRBJ2-3, reads GAGVSQSPRYKVTKRGQDVALRCDPISGHVSLYWYRQALGQGPEFLTYFNYEAQQDKSGLPNDRFSAERPEGSISTLTIQRTEQRDSAMYRCASSLLSGGSTDTQYFGPGTRLTVL.

A word on this clone: Its ends do not fully match the called genes, so a read error is possible. The chain couples TRBV7-7 to TRBJ1-6; D might be TRBD1 (5 bases). The CDR3 contains 14 residues. Per germline, CDR1 SSHAT and CDR2 FNYEAQ (reference sequence). CDR3 DNA sequence: TGTGCTAGCAGCTTGGGGGGACTTCACTCACCCCTCCACTTT. This encodes CASSLGGLHSPLHF.

This clone was seen more than once but under ten times. The chain combines TRBV30 with TRBJ2-5; maybe TRBD1 (5 bases). CDR1 is GTSNPN, CDR2 SVGIG, per germline (reference sequence). V was trimmed by 7 bases and J by 0 bases, leaving 9 bases between them. CDR3 length: 12 residues. DNA of the CDR3: TGTGCCTCCCGACAGAACCAAGAGACCCAGTACTTC. It yields the protein CASRQNQETQYF.

As for this clone: Other DNA sequences of this sample code for an identical CDR3. The chain couples TRBV20-1 to TRBJ2-7; perhaps TRBD2 as D (6 bases). The germline gives CDR1 DFQATT, CDR2 SNEGSKA (reference sequence). This CDR3 region has 11 residues. Trimming pared 3 bases from V and 6 bases from J, leaving 9 bases between. CDR3 loop: CSARGGSEQYF. For the CDR3, the DNA is TGCAGTGCTAGGGGGGGTTCCGAGCAGTACTTC.

This clone showed up just a few times. The chain combines TRBV7-9 with TRBJ2-5, with TRBD1 matching over 9 bases. The tail of the sequence fits TRBJ2-7 better, so the J call may be wrong. Per the germline V gene, CDR1 is SEHNR and CDR2 is FQNEAQ (reference sequence). The length of the CDR3 is 16 residues. CDR3 nucleotides: TGTGCCAGCAGCCCCCGAACGGGACAGGGAAACTACGAGCAGTACTTC. Its translation: CASSPRTGQGNYEQYF.

The rearrangement joins TRBV13 to TRBJ2-5; D perhaps matches TRBD1 (5 bases). The CDR3 has 12 residues. Germline V lookup: CDR1 PRHDT, CDR2 FYEKMQ (reference sequence). Trimming cost V 5 bases and J 2 bases, with 6 bases left between them. The CDR3 loop reads CASSTGQETQYF. CDR3 nucleotides: TGTGCCAGCAGCACAGGTCAAGAGACCCAGTACTTC.

J is TRBJ1-4 and V is TRBV7-2; no clear D. V was cut by 1 base and J by 5 bases, with 14 bases left in between. Germline-derived CDR1 and CDR2 are SGHTA and FQGNSA. The CDR3 extends over 16 amino acids. CDR3 protein: CASSLVGTPGNEKLFF. In nucleotides, the CDR3 is TGTGCCAGCAGCTTAGTGGGTACCCCGGGGAATGAAAAACTGTTTTTT.

This chain connects TRBV5-1 to TRBJ2-3; no clear D gene. With 2 bases removed from V and 1 base from J, the gap between germline ends came to 5 bases. Germline-derived CDR1 and CDR2 are SGHRS and YFSETQ. This CDR3 has 13 residues. This CDR3 is CASSFRGTDTQYF. CDR3 sequence (DNA): TGCGCCAGCAGCTTCCGGGGCACAGATACGCAGTATTTT. The variable domain in full, with the rest retrieved from reference TRBV5-1 and TRBJ2-3, is KAGVTQTPRYLIKTRGQQVTLSCSPISGHRSVSWYQQTPGQGLQFLFEYFSETQRNKGNFPGRFSGRQFSNSRSEMNVSTLELGDSALYLCASSFRGTDTQYFGPGTRLTVL.

The chain recombines TRBV7-3 with TRBJ2-3; possible D gene TRBD2, 7 bases. The CDR3 length is 15 residues. V was shortened by 4 bases and J by 4 bases, with 15 bases between the two germline ends. Germline CDR1 SGHTA, CDR2 FQGTGA. In DNA, the CDR3 is TGTGCCAGCAGCTCAAGTGGGGGGGCGGCAGATACGCAGTATTTT. Its protein is CASSSSGGAADTQYF.